This T cell receptor (beta chain) is from a study of OX40 agonist ivuxolimab in advanced cancers. At the level of the study: Three patients, one with hepatocellular carcinoma and two with cutaneous melanoma, achieved partial responses.

Data came from immunoSEQ multiplex PCR; TCRdb stores just in-frame clones and leaves some out. The repertoire holds more than 8,500 clones, with about 66% as singletons. CDR1 is PRHDT, CDR2 FYEKMQ, per germline (reference sequence). The CDR3 spans 15 residues. V dropped 6 bases and J dropped 0 bases, with 14 bases sitting between them. The table lists this clone with a few counts. Specimen: CD4+ or CD8+ T cells sorted from blood, collected in a trial of the OX40 agonist ivuxolimab. The TCR originated in an adult with an advanced solid tumor such as melanoma, head and neck, liver or kidney cancer. The chain links TRBV13 to TRBJ1-1, with D perhaps TRBD1 (6 bases). In DNA, the CDR3 is TGTGCCAGCAGGGCCCGAGGGGGTTTGAACACTGAAGCTTTCTTT. It specifies CASRARGGLNTEAFF.